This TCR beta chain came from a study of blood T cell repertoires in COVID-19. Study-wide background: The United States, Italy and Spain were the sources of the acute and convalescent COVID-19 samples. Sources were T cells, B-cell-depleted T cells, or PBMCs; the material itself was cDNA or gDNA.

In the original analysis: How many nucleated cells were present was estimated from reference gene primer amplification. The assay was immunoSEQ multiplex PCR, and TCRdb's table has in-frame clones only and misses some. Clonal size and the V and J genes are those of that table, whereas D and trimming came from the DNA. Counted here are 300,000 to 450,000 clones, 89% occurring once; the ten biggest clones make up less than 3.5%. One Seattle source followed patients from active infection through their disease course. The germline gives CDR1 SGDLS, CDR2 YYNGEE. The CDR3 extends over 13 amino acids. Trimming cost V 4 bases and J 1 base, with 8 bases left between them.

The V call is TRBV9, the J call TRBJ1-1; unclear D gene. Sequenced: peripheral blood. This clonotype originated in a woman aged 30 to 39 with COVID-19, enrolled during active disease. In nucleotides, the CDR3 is TGTGCCAGCAGCCTCTACGAGAACACTGAAGCTTTCTTT. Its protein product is CASSLYENTEAFF.